The source of this TCR beta chain is a study of blood T cell repertoires in COVID-19. Background on the study: Samples came from the United States, Italy and Spain, spanning acute and convalescent COVID-19. Sources were T cells, B-cell-depleted T cells, or PBMCs; the material itself was cDNA or gDNA.

The V end lost 1 base, the J end lost 3 bases, and 9 bases lay between the germline ends. Germline values: CDR1 KGHSH, CDR2 LQKENI. This CDR3 comprises 14 residues. Enrolled through a virtual design, the participants were between roughly 18 and 95 years of age and came from approximately 25 US areas. In the study's own analysis: The assay estimated nucleated cells by amplifying reference gene primers. The table came from immunoSEQ multiplex PCR; TCRdb's copy has only in-frame clones and leaves some out. The V and J calls and clone size were taken over from that table, and D and trimming were inferred from the DNA. The top ten clones hold approximately 3.8% of a sample with over 50,000 clones, about 82% of them seen once.

Sequenced: PBMCs or T cells enriched from blood (not recorded which). The TCR originated in a woman in her thirties or forties with acute COVID-19. This rearrangement joins TRBV18 to TRBJ1-2, with TRBD1 as a possible D gene (5 bases). DNA of the CDR3: TGTGCCAGCTCACCACGGCAGGGTCACTATGGCTACACCTTC. It specifies CASSPRQGHYGYTF. The full variable domain, completed using reference TRBV18 and TRBJ1-2, is NAGVMQNPRHLVRRRGQEARLRCSPMKGHSHVYWYRQLPEEGLKFMVYLQKENIIDESGMPKERFSAEFPKEGPSILRIQQVVRGDSAAYFCASSPRQGHYGYTFGSGTRLTVV.